What follows are 29 T cell receptor beta chains derived from one specimen sequenced in a study of blood T cell repertoires in COVID-19. Measured with immunoSEQ multiplex PCR; TCRdb has only the in-frame clones, and not every one. The data show roughly 240,000 clones, with more than 70% seen just once and about 5.4% held by the top ten. Sequencing was performed on peripheral blood. The origin of the receptors is a woman older than 75 with COVID-19, enrolled during active disease.

The rearrangement uses TRBV28 and TRBJ1-1, with 10 bases fitting TRBD1. V was clipped by 8 bases and J by 5 bases; unmatched bases: 8. The CDR3 has 14 residues. CDR1 and CDR2 from the germline V gene are MDHEN and SYDVKM. The CDR3 here is CASSTGQGQTEAFF. CDR3 coding DNA: TGTGCCAGCTCCACGGGACAGGGGCAAACTGAAGCTTTCTTT.

The gene calls are TRBV6-5 and TRBJ1-1; TRBD1 aligns across 8 bases. CDR1 is MNHEY and CDR2 is SVGAGI in the germline V gene. CDR3 length: 15 residues. The V gene end was trimmed by 6 bases and the J gene end by 0 bases; junction bases not matched to a gene: 6. The chain's CDR3 is CASSRTGFMNTEAFF. CDR3 nucleotides: TGTGCCAGCAGCCGGACAGGGTTCATGAACACTGAAGCTTTCTTT.

The V gene is TRBV4-1, the J gene TRBJ2-5; 8 nucleotides agree with TRBD1. CDR1 is MGHRA and CDR2 is YSYEKL in the germline V gene. After removal of 4 bases from V and 2 bases from J, the junction contained 6 bases not matched to a gene. The CDR3 covers 15 residues. The chain's CDR3 is CASSPYRGIQETQYF. The CDR3 DNA follows: TGCGCCAGCAGCCCGTACAGGGGGATACAAGAGACCCAGTACTTC.

This chain uses TRBV28 with TRBJ1-4; TRBD1 aligns across 7 bases. Germline CDR1 reads MDHEN; CDR2 reads SYDVKM. CDR3 length equals 15 residues. V was clipped by 6 bases and J by 5 bases; unmatched bases: 9. The CDR3 DNA reads as TGTGCCAGCAGCCCCGCATCAGGGGGGAATGAAAAACTGTTTTTT. It encodes CASSPASGGNEKLFF.

This clone was found a few times. The chain links TRBV28 to TRBJ1-5; D may be TRBD1 (5 bases). There are 14 residues in the CDR3. Germline CDR1 reads MDHEN; CDR2 reads SYDVKM. V was pared by 3 bases and J by 6 bases, with 12 bases between. CDR3 sequence: CASSFRQNTQPQHF. The DNA of the CDR3 is TGTGCCAGCAGTTTCCGACAGAACACTCAGCCCCAGCATTTT.

The chain couples TRBV15 to TRBJ1-2, with TRBD1 matching over 8 bases. The trim removed 5 bases at V and 2 bases at J, leaving 7 bases unmatched. Germline-derived CDR1 and CDR2 are LNHNV and YYDKDF (reference sequence). The length of the CDR3 is 15 residues. The CDR3 reads CATSGGDRINYGYTF. The CDR3 DNA follows: TGTGCCACCAGCGGCGGGGACAGGATAAACTATGGCTACACCTTC.

V usage is TRBV2 and J usage is TRBJ1-5, with D unresolved. The CDR3 covers 14 residues. Germline V CDR1 and CDR2: SNHLY, FYNNEI. The ends were cut back, 2 bases at V and 2 bases at J, with 7 bases in the middle. The CDR3 DNA sequence: TGTGCCAGCAGTGAAATGAGTGGCAATCAGCCCCAGCATTTT. This sequence encodes CASSEMSGNQPQHF.

The J gene is TRBJ1-6, the V gene TRBV10-3; 7 bases map to TRBD1. The V and J ends lost 2 bases and 8 bases, in that order; junction bases with no gene match: 6. The CDR3 loop spans 15 amino acids. CDR1 is ENHRY, CDR2 SYGVKD, per germline. CDR3 bases: TGTGCCATCAGTGAGAGGGACAGAAAGGATTCACCCCTCCACTTT. Encoded protein: CAISERDRKDSPLHF.

The genes are TRBV25-1 and TRBJ1-1, with D unclear. With 8 bases removed from V and 9 bases from J, the gap between germline ends came to 16 bases. CDR1 MGHDK and CDR2 SYGVNS come from the germline V gene. This CDR3 is 12 amino acids long. CDR3 in DNA: TGTGCCAGCCTACGGACTTCGGGGAAAGCTTTCTTT. The encoded protein is CASLRTSGKAFF.

V usage is TRBV6-5 and J usage is TRBJ1-2, with 8 nucleotides matching TRBD1. This CDR3 is built from 14 residues. With 2 bases clipped from V and 7 bases from J, the junction kept 6 bases outside the gene matches. Germline V gene lookup returns CDR1 MNHEY and CDR2 SVGAGI. The CDR3 DNA follows: TGTGCCAGCAGTTACAACAGGGGGGTTGGTGGCTACACCTTC. This gives the protein CASSYNRGVGGYTF.

This clone appeared once. The chain employs TRBV2 and TRBJ2-2; 7 nucleotides match TRBD2. The CDR3 spans 14 residues. Looked up from germline, CDR1 is SNHLY and CDR2 is FYNNEI. J was trimmed by 1 base and V by 7 bases; bases with no gene match: 3. CDR3 in DNA: TGTGCCAGCACGGGGGGAAAGAACACCGGGGAGCTGTTTTTT. It specifies CASTGGKNTGELFF.

The rearrangement uses TRBV4-1 and TRBJ1-1, with TRBD1 as a possible D gene (5 bases). In germline, CDR1 is MGHRA, CDR2 YSYEKL. Trimming pared 0 bases from V and 10 bases from J, leaving 18 bases between. The CDR3 totals 15 residues. The CDR3 spells CASSQEREPNRPAFF. As DNA, the CDR3 is TGCGCCAGCAGCCAAGAACGAGAACCCAACAGGCCAGCTTTCTTT.

This clone was counted a few times. The chain is built from TRBV19 and TRBJ1-1, with D unresolved. This CDR3 has 14 residues. Trimming left V 0 bases short and J 1 base short, with 6 bases between. Germline assignment: CDR1 LNHDA and CDR2 SQIVND (reference sequence). The DNA of the CDR3 is TGTGCCAGTAGTATAGACCGGGAGAACACTGAAGCTTTCTTT. Its translation: CASSIDRENTEAFF.

The chain joins TRBV7-9 to TRBJ1-2; 8 nucleotides match TRBD1. Germline trimming cut 5 bases from V and 7 bases from J; bases unmatched to any gene: 6. This CDR3 spans 13 amino acids. CDR1 and CDR2 from the germline V gene are SEHNR and FQNEAQ (reference sequence). This chain's CDR3 is CASSRRTGFGYTF. The CDR3 DNA reads TGTGCCAGCAGCCGCAGGACAGGGTTTGGCTACACCTTC.

The chain combines TRBV4-2 with TRBJ2-5, with D possibly matching TRBD2 (6 bases). This CDR3 is 15 amino acids long. CDR1 and CDR2 (germline): LGHNA, YNFKEQ. Trimming removed 1 base from V and 3 bases from J, with 12 bases in between. CDR3 sequence reads: CASSQAVGGEETQYF. The CDR3 DNA reads as TGTGCCAGCAGCCAAGCGGTCGGCGGGGAAGAGACCCAGTACTTC.

J is TRBJ2-3 and V is TRBV5-4; D perhaps matches TRBD1 (5 bases). CDR1 and CDR2 (germline): SGHNT, YYREEE (reference sequence). This CDR3 has 15 residues. The germline V and J ends were trimmed by 0 bases and 4 bases, with 12 bases remaining between them. CDR3 DNA sequence: TGTGCCAGCAGCTTGGAATTCACAGGAGCAGATACGCAGTATTTT. This sequence encodes CASSLEFTGADTQYF.

Worth noting for this clone: Distinct nucleotide sequences in the sample also encode this CDR3. The chain uses TRBV5-4 and TRBJ1-6; D gene ambiguous. The V end was cut by 0 bases, the J end by 6 bases, with 4 bases between. This CDR3 contains 13 residues. CDR1 is SGHNT, CDR2 YYREEE, per germline (reference sequence). DNA for the CDR3: TGTGCCAGCAGCTTGGACAGTAATTCACCCCTCCACTTT. This encodes CASSLDSNSPLHF. The whole variable domain, filled in from reference TRBV5-4 and TRBJ1-6, reads ETGVTQSPTHLIKTRGQQVTLRCSSQSGHNTVSWYQQALGQGPQFIFQYYREEENGRGNFPPRFSGLQFPNYSSELNVNALELDDSALYLCASSLDSNSPLHFGNGTRLTVT.

In its sample, this clone was seen once. The CDR3 sequence: CASRLGTGGVYEQYF. The CDR3 region has the DNA TGTGCCAGCAGGCTCGGGACAGGGGGTGTCTACGAGCAGTACTTC. The genes are TRBV6-5 and TRBJ2-7; the match to TRBD1 covers 11 bases. J lost 3 bases, V lost 6 bases, and 7 bases had no gene match. From germline, CDR1 is MNHEY and CDR2 SVGAGI. The CDR3 is made up of 15 amino acids.

The CDR3 DNA sequence: TGTGCCAGCAGCCGATATCTAGCGGGGGGGCGTGATGAGCAGTTCTTC. Its translation: CASSRYLAGGRDEQFF. The chain combines TRBV5-4 with TRBJ2-1, with 12 bases lining up with TRBD2. Germline V CDR1 and CDR2: SGHNT, YYREEE (reference sequence). Trimming cost V 4 bases and J 8 bases; bases outside gene matches: 10. The CDR3 is 16 residues long. The full variable domain, rest sourced from reference TRBV5-4 and TRBJ2-1, is ETGVTQSPTHLIKTRGQQVTLRCSSQSGHNTVSWYQQALGQGPQFIFQYYREEENGRGNFPPRFSGLQFPNYSSELNVNALELDDSALYLCASSRYLAGGRDEQFFGPGTRLTVL.

This clone has a single count. This rearrangement joins TRBV28 to TRBJ1-1, with D perhaps TRBD1 (6 bases). This CDR3 is 15 amino acids long. Trimming took 2 bases from V and 0 from J, leaving 10 bases between them. In germline, CDR1 is MDHEN, CDR2 SYDVKM. The CDR3 nucleotides are TGTGCCAGCAGTTTAGGGGGCCCTATGAACACTGAAGCTTTCTTT. This translates into CASSLGGPMNTEAFF.

The V and J genes are TRBV7-3 and TRBJ2-5; D gene unclear. The CDR3 contains 15 residues. Trimming removed 1 base from V and 4 bases from J, with 13 bases in between. Germline V gene data show CDR1 as SGHTA and CDR2 as FQGTGA. CDR3 coding DNA: TGTGCCAGCAGCTTAATTCCGGGTACGGGAGAGACCCAGTACTTC. As protein: CASSLIPGTGETQYF.

This clone came up a few times. V and J are TRBV6-5 and TRBJ1-1; 8 bases are shared with TRBD1. J gave up 6 bases and V 2 bases, and 8 bases lay outside the gene matches. Germline CDR1 and CDR2: MNHEY and SVGAGI. This CDR3 has 15 amino acids. CDR3 DNA: TGTGCCAGCAGTTACCTTGGACAGGGCATATCTGAAGCTTTCTTT. This codes for CASSYLGQGISEAFF.

The rearrangement links TRBV6-2 or TRBV6-3 to TRBJ1-2; 7 nucleotides line up with TRBD1. Germline CDR1 and CDR2: MNHEY and SVGEGT. The CDR3 is 14 amino acids. V lost 0 bases to trimming and J lost 2 bases; unmatched junction nucleotides: 0. This CDR3 is CASSYSTGNYGYTF. As DNA, the CDR3 is TGTGCCAGCAGTTACTCGACAGGGAACTATGGCTACACCTTC.

The chain links TRBV7-8 to TRBJ1-2, with D perhaps matching TRBD1 (5 bases). Germline CDR1 and CDR2: SGHVS and FQNEAQ. The CDR3 spans 15 residues. The V end lost 1 base, the J end lost 4 bases, and 13 bases lay between the germline ends. This CDR3 reads CASSLDGRVVYGYTF. The CDR3 bases are TGTGCCAGCAGCTTAGACGGCAGGGTGGTCTATGGCTACACCTTC.

This chain joins TRBV28 and TRBJ2-2; D not resolved. Germline-derived CDR1 and CDR2 are MDHEN and SYDVKM. With 8 bases removed from V and 0 bases from J, the gap between germline ends came to 16 bases. The CDR3 spans 16 residues. CDR3 in amino acids: CASGSQPPTNTGELFF. DNA of the CDR3: TGTGCCAGCGGTTCACAGCCACCCACGAACACCGGGGAGCTGTTTTTT.

Turning to this clone: At one boundary the junction diverges from the germline segment, which might be a read error. CDR3 in amino acids: CASSGGPQGTQYF. In DNA, the CDR3 is TGTGCCAGCAGTGGGGGGCCACAAGGGACCCAGTACTTC. This chain links TRBV2 with TRBJ2-5; possibly TRBD1 for D (6 bases). This CDR3 is 13 amino acids long. CDR1 and CDR2 (germline): SNHLY, FYNNEI.

A single count supports this clone. The chain joins TRBV6-5 to TRBJ1-2; D is possibly TRBD1 (6 bases). The V and J ends lost 4 bases and 6 bases respectively, with 9 bases between them. Per the germline V gene, CDR1 is MNHEY and CDR2 is SVGAGI. The CDR3 runs 12 residues. Here the CDR3 reads CASSSAGDGYTF. CDR3 DNA: TGTGCCAGCAGTTCCGCAGGGGATGGCTACACCTTC.

This chain uses TRBV19 with TRBJ1-4; the D gene is possibly TRBD1 (6 bases). Between the trimmed V and J ends, which lost 3 bases and 8 bases, there was a span of 13 bases. Germline V lookup: CDR1 LNHDA, CDR2 SQIVND (reference sequence). This CDR3 comprises 14 residues. This CDR3 is CASSIDRFEEKLFF. The CDR3 DNA follows: TGTGCCAGTAGTATCGACAGGTTTGAAGAAAAACTGTTTTTT.

The chain joins TRBV20-1 to TRBJ1-2; no firm D call. CDR3 length: 13 amino acids. CDR1 and CDR2 (germline): DFQATT, SNEGSKA (reference sequence). V was cut by 4 bases and J by 0 bases, with 9 bases left in between. Written as DNA, the CDR3 is TGCAGTGCTACTGACCTAGCTAACTATGGCTACACCTTC. This translates into CSATDLANYGYTF.